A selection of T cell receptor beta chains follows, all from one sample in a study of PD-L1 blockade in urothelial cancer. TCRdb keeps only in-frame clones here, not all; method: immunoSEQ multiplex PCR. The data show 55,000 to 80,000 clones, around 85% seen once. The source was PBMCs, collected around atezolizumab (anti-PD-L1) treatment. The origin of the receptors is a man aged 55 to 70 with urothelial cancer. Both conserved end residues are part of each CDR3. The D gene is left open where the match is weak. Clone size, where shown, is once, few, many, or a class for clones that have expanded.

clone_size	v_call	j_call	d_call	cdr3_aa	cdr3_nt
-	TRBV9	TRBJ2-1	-	CASSVGGAYYNEQFF	TGTGCCAGCAGCGTAGGAGGTGCGTATTACAATGAGCAGTTCTTC
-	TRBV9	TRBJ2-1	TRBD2	CASTSGTSGGLSHYNEQFF	TGTGCCAGCACCTCTGGAACTAGCGGGGGGCTGTCCCACTACAATGAGCAGTTCTTC
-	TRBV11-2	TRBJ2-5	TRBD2	CASSVTSGGETQYF	TGTGCCAGCAGCGTAACTAGCGGGGGGGAGACCCAGTACTTC
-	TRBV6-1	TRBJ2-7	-	CASSVERFYEQYF	TGTGCCAGCAGTGTAGAACGGTTCTACGAGCAGTACTTC
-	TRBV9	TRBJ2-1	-	CASSSWGENHNEQFF	TGTGCCAGCAGCTCGTGGGGGGAGAATCACAATGAGCAGTTCTTC
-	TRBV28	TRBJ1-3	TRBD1	CASTHRDRGPSGNTIYF	TGTGCCAGCACCCACCGGGACAGGGGCCCCTCTGGAAACACCATATATTTT
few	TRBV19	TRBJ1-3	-	CASSTTTGAGNTIYF	TGTGCCAGTAGTACGACGACCGGGGCTGGAAACACCATATATTTT
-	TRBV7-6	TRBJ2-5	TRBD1	CASSLGQQETQYF	TGTGCCAGCAGCTTGGGACAGCAAGAGACCCAGTACTTC
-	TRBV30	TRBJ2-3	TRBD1	CAWSKDRPSTDTQYF	TGTGCCTGGAGTAAGGACAGGCCGTCCACAGATACGCAGTATTTT
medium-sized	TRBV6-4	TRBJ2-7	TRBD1	CASSDRRTGDDEQYF	TGTGCCAGCAGTGACCGGAGGACAGGGGACGACGAGCAGTACTTC
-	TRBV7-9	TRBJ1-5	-	CASSWAGVNQPQHF	TGTGCCAGCAGCTGGGCAGGGGTCAATCAGCCCCAGCATTTT
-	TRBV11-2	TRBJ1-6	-	CASSPSGRVGSYNSPLHF	TGTGCCAGCAGCCCTAGTGGCAGGGTCGGGTCCTATAATTCACCCCTCCACTTT
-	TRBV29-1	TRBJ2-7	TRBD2	CSVTGLLAFDEQYF	TGCAGCGTTACCGGTTTACTAGCGTTCGACGAGCAGTACTTC
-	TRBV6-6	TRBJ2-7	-	CASSRDNHDNYEQYF	TGTGCCAGCAGTCGCGACAACCACGACAACTACGAGCAGTACTTC
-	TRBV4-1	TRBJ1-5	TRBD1	CASSQAQGYQPQHF	TGCGCCAGCAGCCAAGCACAGGGGTATCAGCCCCAGCATTTT
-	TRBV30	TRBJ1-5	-	CAWSVEGGPANQPQHF	TGTGCCTGGAGTGTAGAAGGAGGACCGGCCAATCAGCCCCAGCATTTT
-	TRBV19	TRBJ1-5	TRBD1	CASTGTGGFQPQHF	TGTGCCAGTACCGGGACAGGGGGCTTTCAGCCCCAGCATTTT
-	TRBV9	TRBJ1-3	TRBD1	CASSVVPGQGRGNTIYF	TGTGCCAGCAGCGTAGTCCCGGGACAGGGAAGAGGAAACACCATATATTTT
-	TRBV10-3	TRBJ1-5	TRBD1	CAINEWATGQPQHF	TGTGCCATCAACGAGTGGGCGACAGGGCAGCCCCAGCATTTT
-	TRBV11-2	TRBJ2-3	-	CASSPYPKPSSTDTQYF	TGTGCCAGCAGCCCCTACCCGAAACCTTCTAGCACAGATACGCAGTATTTT
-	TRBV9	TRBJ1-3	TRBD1	CASSSDRASGNTIYF	TGTGCCAGCAGCTCAGACAGGGCCTCTGGAAACACCATATATTTT
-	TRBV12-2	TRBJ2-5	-	CASRLVAGLEETQYF	TGTGCAAGTCGCTTAGTAGCTGGACTAGAAGAGACCCAGTACTTC